This T cell receptor beta chain was sequenced for a study of Graves' ophthalmopathy and Graves' hyperthyroidism (dated by TCRdb to 2016 to 2019). In the study overall: Peripheral blood was collected at initial diagnosis, before any treatment. In total, under 150 blood samples were TCR-sequenced: some 43 ophthalmopathy, under 80 hyperthyroidism and approximately 17 hyperthyroidism-to-ophthalmopathy patients. For training and testing, the roughly 97 patients in the discovery cohort were randomly divided in a 7:3 ratio. The study used TCR beta repertoire signatures to distinguish Graves' ophthalmopathy from Graves' hyperthyroidism and to predict progression to ophthalmopathy. Following sample collection, hyperthyroidism patients were given methimazole at a starting dose of 30 mg daily, and ophthalmopathy patients were given high-dose intravenous methylprednisolone. In about 6 hyperthyroidism patients, T-cell repertoires of thyroid tissue and blood were compared. To explore V-J signatures that separate ophthalmopathy from hyperthyroidism, a discovery set of approximately 100 patients was enrolled, consisting of roughly 45 with ophthalmopathy and roughly 60 with stable hyperthyroidism. For independent validation, a separate cohort was made up of approximately 18 hyperthyroidism patients plus 17 patients who later progressed from hyperthyroidism to ophthalmopathy. The paper as a whole reports these results and caveats: The 13-signature model separated ophthalmopathy from stable hyperthyroidism with approximately 90% sensitivity and about 81% specificity in cross-validation, and 80%/75% in the test set. Sample size was not predetermined statistically, and investigators were not blinded to group allocation. Most of the expanded thyroid clonotypes with a frequency above 0.001 were also detected in blood, and it was suggested that the thyroid immune response may be reflected by blood repertoires. In validation, the model predicted ophthalmopathy progression with about 71% sensitivity and 72% to 80% specificity; roughly eleven predicted patients were CT-confirmed with GO in a median of around 6 months.

This clonotype was picked up many times. The target of this receptor is not known. Per-base qualities were not stored, and no clone one base away is much larger. Hyperthyroidism was considered stable if no progression to ophthalmopathy occurred within 18 months of follow-up. The hyperthyroidism patients were 18 to 65 years old and newly diagnosed, with a disease duration of less than 2 months. Patients with other autoimmune diseases, uncontrolled infections, pregnancy or lactation were excluded. Diagnosis relied on clinical symptoms, serum thyroxine, TRAb, thyroid ultrasound and orbital computed tomography. Using Ficoll-Paque density gradient centrifugation, PBMCs were isolated from 8.5 to 10 ml of fresh peripheral blood. Trizol reagent was used to extract the total RNA, and its quality was then checked on an Agilent 2100 Bioanalyzer. For repertoire sequencing, TCR beta CDR3 regions were amplified from RNA transcripts. HTBI primers and the Qiagen OneStep RT-PCR kit were used in a first-round RT-PCR, which was followed by a second-round multiplex PCR, size selection and purification. Libraries were sequenced on an Illumina HiSeq2000 using paired-end 100 bp reads. Per the authors' processing: Reads were processed with SOAPnuke, discarding reads with adapters, uncalled bases, mean Phred below 15, or no exact constant-primer or identifier match. High-quality paired reads were merged with COPE v1.2.5. Each unique nucleotide sequence was treated as a clonotype, and MiTCR v1.1 was used to align the clonotypes to the IMGT TRB V, D and J references. Only V-J combinations with frequency above 0.0001 were analysed, covering 99% to 99.2% of repertoires. For each V-J combination, a TCR clonal expansion and chaos score was defined as the ratio of F50 clonal expansion to chaos observed in the TCRdist matrix. Features were reduced by Welch's t-statistics and random forest to 10 to 15 V-J combinations, which fed a naive Bayes classifier. Thyroid-blood repertoire similarity was quantified with the Morisita-Horn index. The raw public data were reprocessed by TCRdb itself: fastp quality trimming at Q25, MiXCR clonotype calling, in-frame beta chains only. Duplicate CDR3 protein sequences are folded into a single record with the most common DNA and genes. The V and J calls and clone size are TCRdb's, not the authors'. The table for this sample lists roughly 380,000 distinct CDR3 sequences; roughly 14% of them were counted only once. The ten largest clones capture roughly 7% of the sample.

The CDR3 has 15 amino acids, counting the end cysteine and phenylalanine. Only the CDR3 DNA is retained, 45 bases long and in frame from the first base. Trimming removed 3 bases from V and 3 bases from J, leaving 15 bases between the germline ends. CDR1 LNHDA and CDR2 SQIVND are derived from the germline V gene (reference sequence). Material for sequencing was peripheral blood. The sequence is built from TRBV19 and TRBJ2-7, and possibly TRBD1, on 7 matching bases. This TCR derives from a woman between 18 and 29 years old with stable Graves' hyperthyroidism. Donor details come from another sample of the same person, matched by shared clones. CDR3 protein: CASSIGGGSGYEQYF. The sequenced DNA: TGTGCCAGTAGTATCGGAGGGGGCAGTGGCTACGAGCAGTACTTC.